This TCR beta chain was obtained from a study of shared clonotypes between healthy human individuals. Findings and limits, study-wide: Naive CD4 clonotypes were shared across a handful of donors at 5% to 6%.

For this clone: Its antigen is still unknown.

The CDR3 has 12 residues. V was shortened by 10 bases and J by 13 bases, with 17 bases between the two germline ends. The germline V gene encodes CDR1 ENHRY and CDR2 SYGVKD. Assay execution proceeded at the deep level. This table comes from immunoSEQ multiplex PCR, and its TCRdb copy is limited to in-frame clones, with some not included. The profile shows about 960,000 clones, about 80% of them singletons. J is TRBJ1-6 and V is TRBV10-3, with D possibly matching TRBD1 (6 bases). This clonotype originated in a young man in good health. Sample: memory CD4+ T cells sorted from blood. Sample subset: CD45RA-negative fraction. The CDR3 loop is CATRDNPGPLHF. The CDR3 DNA reads TGTGCCACAAGGGACAATCCAGGGCCCCTCCACTTT.